The 3 T cell receptor beta chains below come from one sample, sequenced in a study of T cell responses to AZD1222 COVID-19 vaccine. Clones were read by immunoSEQ multiplex PCR, and TCRdb kept only the in-frame ones, dropping some. The table shows 120,000 or so clones, with about 88% occurring only once. The material sequenced was peripheral blood, taken on day 0 of AZD1222 vaccination. The receptors originated from an adult in good health.

The CDR3, as DNA: TGCAGTGCCCTAGCACCAGATACGCAGTATTTT. It encodes CSALAPDTQYF. This sequence joins TRBV20-1 and TRBJ2-3; TRBD2 is a possible D gene (5 bases). Germline V gives CDR1 DFQATT, CDR2 SNEGSKA (reference sequence). This CDR3 spans 11 amino acids. The germline V and J ends were trimmed by 6 bases and 4 bases, with 8 bases remaining between them.

The chain uses TRBV10-3 and TRBJ1-5; D ambiguous. Trimming shortened V by 0 bases and J by 4 bases, and 7 bases separated the two germline ends. The CDR3 spans 14 residues. Per the germline V gene, CDR1 is ENHRY and CDR2 is SYGVKD. This chain's CDR3 is CAISESTLNQPQHF. The CDR3 DNA sequence: TGTGCCATCAGTGAGTCGACTCTAAATCAGCCCCAGCATTTT.

The rearrangement joins TRBV6-1 to TRBJ1-2; D is ambiguous. The V gene lost 2 bases and the J gene lost 3 bases, with 10 bases spanning the gap. The CDR3 runs 14 residues. The germline V gene encodes CDR1 MNHNS and CDR2 SASEGT. CDR3 in DNA: TGTGCCAGCAGTGAATACGCAACAGACTATGGCTACACCTTC. It is translated as CASSEYATDYGYTF.